Below are 26 T cell receptor beta chains sequenced from a single sample in a study of CD8 T cells in Susac syndrome. Random hexamers were used to reverse transcribe the RNA input (roughly 0.5 to 1 ug). TCRdb re-derived calls from the immunoSEQ multiplex PCR reads in MiXCR, one entry per CDR3 protein. The data hold about 150,000 distinct CDR3 sequences, with roughly 95% observed a single time. Sample: CD8+ T cells from PBMCs. The receptor set was obtained from a human donor with multiple sclerosis.

In its sample, this clonotype was seen once. V and J are TRBV11-2 and TRBJ1-1, with 8 bases fitting TRBD1. Germline V gene sequence: CDR1 SGHAT, CDR2 FQNNGV. After removal of 5 bases from V and 0 bases from J, the junction contained 5 bases not matched to a gene. The CDR3 runs to 15 residues. This CDR3 is CASSPRTGMNTEAFF. CDR3 DNA: TGTGCCAGCAGCCCCCGGACAGGGATGAACACTGAAGCTTTCTTT.

The rearrangement uses TRBV27 and TRBJ2-1; the D gene is possibly TRBD2 (5 bases). V lost 6 bases, J lost 4 bases, and 10 bases lay in between. The CDR3 runs to 13 residues. Germline V gives CDR1 MNHEY, CDR2 SMNVEV (reference sequence). Here the CDR3 DNA reads TGTGCCAGCAGCCGCCGGGGTTACAATGAGCAGTTCTTC. As protein: CASSRRGYNEQFF.

The chain joins TRBV27 to TRBJ1-1; D may be TRBD1 (5 bases). With 5 bases removed from V and 8 bases from J, the gap between germline ends came to 12 bases. Germline V gives CDR1 MNHEY, CDR2 SMNVEV (reference sequence). The CDR3 runs 12 residues. The CDR3 DNA follows: TGTGCCAGCAGTCCCCCGGGACGGGAAGCTTTCTTT. It codes for CASSPPGREAFF.

The gene calls are TRBV29-1 and TRBJ2-2, with 11 positions matching TRBD2. The junction had 4 bases not matched to a gene; V was cut back by 4 bases and J by 6 bases. In germline, CDR1 is SQVTM, CDR2 ANQGSEA. CDR3 length: 14 residues. CDR3 DNA sequence: TGCAGCGTTGTTCTAGCGGGGGGCCCCGGGGAGCTGTTTTTT. It codes for CSVVLAGGPGELFF.

The chain is built from TRBV7-6 and TRBJ2-1; no clear D. Per germline, CDR1 SGHVS and CDR2 FNYEAQ. Trimming cost V 4 bases and J 0 bases, with 10 bases left between them. The CDR3 is 15 residues long. The CDR3 bases are TGTGCCAGCAGCTCCCGGGTCGTCTCCTACAATGAGCAGTTCTTC. Amino acid sequence: CASSSRVVSYNEQFF. Full variable domain (outside the CDR3, taken from reference TRBV7-6 and TRBJ2-1): GAGVSQSPRYKVTKRGQDVALRCDPISGHVSLYWYRQALGQGPEFLTYFNYEAQQDKSGLPNDRFSAERPEGSISTLTIQRTEQRDSAMYRCASSSRVVSYNEQFFGPGTRLTVL.

This clonotype was recorded once. V usage is TRBV29-1 and J usage is TRBJ2-1, with 8 bases aligning to TRBD1. The CDR3 runs to 13 residues. The germline V gene encodes CDR1 SQVTM and CDR2 ANQGSEA. V lost 3 bases, J lost 9 bases, and 7 bases stayed unmatched. CDR3 in DNA: TGCAGCGTTGATCCAAACGGACAGGGTGAGCAGTTCTTC. The encoded protein is CSVDPNGQGEQFF.

The CDR3 region has the DNA TGCGCCAGCAGCGCCCGGGATAACCCCTACTATGGCTACACCTTC. Translation: CASSARDNPYYGYTF. This chain links TRBV5-1 with TRBJ1-2; no clear D. The CDR3 loop spans 15 amino acids. Germline CDR1 is SGHRS and CDR2 is YFSETQ. The V and J ends lost 4 bases and 3 bases respectively, with 16 bases between them.

The chain combines TRBV9 with TRBJ2-3; D remains unclear. The CDR3 runs to 15 residues. V lost 0 bases and J lost 6, with 14 bases in between. In germline, CDR1 is SGDLS, CDR2 YYNGEE. The CDR3: CASSVDHDPTDTQYF. In nucleotides, the CDR3 is TGTGCCAGCAGCGTAGATCATGATCCCACCGATACGCAGTATTTT.

The V gene is TRBV14, the J gene TRBJ1-2; perhaps TRBD1 as D (6 bases). Trimming took off 4 bases at V and 8 bases at J, with 20 bases between the two ends. Germline CDR1 and CDR2: SGHDN and FVKESK. CDR3 size: 15 residues. The CDR3 spells CASSLPGQSLEGYTF. DNA for the CDR3: TGTGCCAGCAGCCTTCCGGGACAATCGTTGGAAGGCTACACCTTC.

The V and J genes are TRBV29-1 and TRBJ2-4, with 12 bases identical to TRBD1. CDR3 length equals 13 residues. Germline V gene lookup returns CDR1 SQVTM and CDR2 ANQGSEA. V gave up 6 bases and J gave up 6 bases; unmatched junction bases: 3. This chain's CDR3 is CSVRDRGRNIQYF. CDR3 bases: TGCAGCGTGAGGGACAGGGGGCGAAACATTCAGTACTTC.

The rearrangement links TRBV15 to TRBJ2-7, with a tentative D call TRBD1 (5 bases). CDR1 and CDR2 from the germline V gene are LNHNV and YYDKDF (reference sequence). The CDR3 loop spans 17 amino acids. Trimming took 0 bases from V and 0 from J, leaving 15 bases between them. CDR3 nucleotide sequence: TGTGCCACCAGCAGAGAGTCGGGCAGGGTTAGCTCCTACGAGCAGTACGTC. Its protein is CATSRESGRVSSYEQYV.

This sequence joins TRBV7-9 and TRBJ2-7, with D unclear. Germline-derived CDR1 and CDR2 are SEHNR and FQNEAQ (reference sequence). The CDR3 is 13 amino acids. Trimming left V 5 bases short and J 3 bases short, with 11 bases between. CDR3: CASSRETDYEQYV. The CDR3 DNA reads TGTGCCAGCAGCAGAGAAACAGACTACGAGCAGTACGTC.

This clonotype was observed a single time. This chain uses TRBV13 with TRBJ1-2; D uncertain. The CDR3 is 13 amino acids. V was trimmed by 5 bases and J by 2 bases, leaving 9 bases between them. Per the germline V gene, CDR1 is PRHDT and CDR2 is FYEKMQ (reference sequence). Here the CDR3 reads CASSQTRNYGYTF. The CDR3 DNA sequence: TGTGCCAGCAGCCAGACACGGAACTATGGCTACACCTTC.

This clonotype has only one observation. This chain links TRBV20-1 with TRBJ1-2, with D perhaps matching TRBD1 (6 bases). The ends were cut back, 0 bases at V and 3 bases at J, with 11 bases in the middle. The CDR3 has 14 amino acids. Per germline, CDR1 DFQATT and CDR2 SNEGSKA (reference sequence). CDR3 sequence (DNA): TGCAGTGCTAGAGATAAACAGGGTGACTATGGCTACACCTTC. Translating gives CSARDKQGDYGYTF.

In this sample, this clonotype turned up once. The rearrangement joins TRBV6-5 to TRBJ2-3; possible D gene TRBD1, 6 bases. The CDR3 is 15 amino acids. Trimming removed 2 bases at V and 2 bases at J, with 11 bases between. Germline lookup yields CDR1 MNHEY and CDR2 SVGAGI. In DNA form, the CDR3 reads TGTGCCAGCAGTTACGGGGGACAACACACAGATACGCAGTATTTT. Its protein is CASSYGGQHTDTQYF.

This clonotype has only one observation. The genes are TRBV5-1 and TRBJ2-3, with D hard to call. The CDR3 sequence is 15 residues long. Deletions cut 4 bases from V and 2 bases from J, with 14 bases between. Germline V gives CDR1 SGHRS, CDR2 YFSETQ. The CDR3 region is CASSPPPTSTDTQYF. For the CDR3, the DNA is TGCGCCAGCAGCCCACCCCCGACCTCCACAGATACGCAGTATTTT. Full variable domain (outside the CDR3, taken from reference TRBV5-1 and TRBJ2-3): KAGVTQTPRYLIKTRGQQVTLSCSPISGHRSVSWYQQTPGQGLQFLFEYFSETQRNKGNFPGRFSGRQFSNSRSEMNVSTLELGDSALYLCASSPPPTSTDTQYFGPGTRLTVL.

The rearrangement links TRBV13 to TRBJ1-1; maybe TRBD1 (6 bases). The CDR3 is made up of 15 amino acids. The V end lost 1 base, the J end lost 1 base, and 10 bases lay between the germline ends. Germline-derived CDR1 and CDR2 are PRHDT and FYEKMQ (reference sequence). DNA for the CDR3: TGTGCCAGCAGCTTAGCTGGAGGGGGGAACACTGAAGCTTTCTTT. Its protein is CASSLAGGGNTEAFF.

With respect to this clonotype: Germline is not matched at one junction end, which may reflect a read error. The genes are TRBV29-1 and TRBJ1-2; D perhaps matches TRBD1 (6 bases). This CDR3 is 13 amino acids long. Germline lookup yields CDR1 SQVTM and CDR2 ANQGSEA. CDR3 nucleotides: TGCAGCGTTGAAGATAGGCAGGGAGAGGGGGTAATCTTC. It specifies CSVEDRQGEGVIF.

The V call is TRBV6-6, the J call TRBJ2-5, with 8 bases identical to TRBD2. V shed 10 bases and J 5 bases; nucleotides not matched to a gene: 9. Per germline, CDR1 MNHNY and CDR2 SVGAGI (reference sequence). The CDR3 covers 13 residues. CDR3 nucleotides: TGTGCCACGTCAAACGGGGGGGACGAGACCCAGTACTTC. Protein sequence: CATSNGGDETQYF.

The V call is TRBV3-1, the J call TRBJ2-7; TRBD2 might be the D (5 bases). CDR1 is LGHDT and CDR2 is YNNKEL in the germline V gene (reference sequence). The CDR3 totals 15 residues. Trimming took off 5 bases at V and 7 bases at J, with 21 bases between the two ends. The CDR3, as DNA: TGTGCCAGCAGCTCGGACCGAGTAAGACCGGGGGAGCAGTACTTC. This codes for CASSSDRVRPGEQYF.

V gene TRBV3-1 combines with J gene TRBJ2-5, with a weak D call TRBD2 (5 bases). Germline CDR1 is LGHDT and CDR2 is YNNKEL (reference sequence). V lost 5 bases to trimming and J lost 3 bases, with 10 bases between them. This CDR3 is built from 13 residues. The CDR3 region has the DNA TGTGCCAGCAGCTTCTACGGGGAAGAGACCCAGTACTTC. The encoded protein is CASSFYGEETQYF.

The chain joins TRBV30 to TRBJ1-2; possible D gene TRBD1, 5 bases. CDR1 and CDR2 from the germline V gene are GTSNPN and SVGIG (reference sequence). This CDR3 spans 12 amino acids. V shed 5 bases and J shed 4 bases, with 11 bases lying between them. CDR3 region: CAWSDSPYGYTF. CDR3 coding DNA: TGTGCCTGGTCAGACAGTCCCTATGGCTACACCTTC. Full variable domain (missing parts from reference TRBV30 and TRBJ1-2): SQTIHQWPATLVQPVGSPLSLECTVEGTSNPNLYWYRQAAGRGLQLLFYSVGIGQISSEVPQNLSASRPQDRQFILSSKKLLLSDSGFYLCAWSDSPYGYTFGSGTRLTVV.

This sequence joins TRBV20-1 and TRBJ2-3, with D perhaps TRBD1 (6 bases). V was shortened by 5 bases and J by 2 bases, with 20 bases between the two germline ends. This CDR3 is 16 amino acids long. Looked up from germline, CDR1 is DFQATT and CDR2 is SNEGSKA (reference sequence). The CDR3 sequence: CSARGYLRGHTDTQYF. Written as DNA, the CDR3 is TGCAGTGCTCGAGGGTACTTAAGGGGACACACAGATACGCAGTATTTT.

CDR3 in amino acids: CASSQSLNTEAFF. CDR3 nucleotide sequence: TGCGCCAGCAGCCAGAGCTTGAACACTGAAGCTTTCTTT. V is TRBV4-1 and J is TRBJ1-1; D gene uncertain. Trimming took 3 bases from V and 0 from J, leaving 5 bases between them. The CDR3 has 13 residues. Looked up from germline, CDR1 is MGHRA and CDR2 is YSYEKL.

V is TRBV29-1 and J is TRBJ1-4, with D unclear. The CDR3 length is 11 residues. Looked up from germline, CDR1 is SQVTM and CDR2 is ANQGSEA. The ends were cut back, 3 bases at V and 5 bases at J, with 4 bases in the middle. The CDR3 coding sequence is TGCAGCGTTGACAAGAATGAAAAACTGTTTTTT. This sequence encodes CSVDKNEKLFF.

The V gene is TRBV7-6, the J gene TRBJ2-5, with D tentatively TRBD1 (5 bases). V lost 1 base and J 5 bases, leaving 11 bases between the germline ends. Germline V lookup: CDR1 SGHVS, CDR2 FNYEAQ. This CDR3 spans 14 amino acids. The CDR3 reads CASSLGPGRETQYF. In nucleotides, the CDR3 is TGTGCCAGCAGCTTAGGGCCAGGGCGGGAGACCCAGTACTTC.